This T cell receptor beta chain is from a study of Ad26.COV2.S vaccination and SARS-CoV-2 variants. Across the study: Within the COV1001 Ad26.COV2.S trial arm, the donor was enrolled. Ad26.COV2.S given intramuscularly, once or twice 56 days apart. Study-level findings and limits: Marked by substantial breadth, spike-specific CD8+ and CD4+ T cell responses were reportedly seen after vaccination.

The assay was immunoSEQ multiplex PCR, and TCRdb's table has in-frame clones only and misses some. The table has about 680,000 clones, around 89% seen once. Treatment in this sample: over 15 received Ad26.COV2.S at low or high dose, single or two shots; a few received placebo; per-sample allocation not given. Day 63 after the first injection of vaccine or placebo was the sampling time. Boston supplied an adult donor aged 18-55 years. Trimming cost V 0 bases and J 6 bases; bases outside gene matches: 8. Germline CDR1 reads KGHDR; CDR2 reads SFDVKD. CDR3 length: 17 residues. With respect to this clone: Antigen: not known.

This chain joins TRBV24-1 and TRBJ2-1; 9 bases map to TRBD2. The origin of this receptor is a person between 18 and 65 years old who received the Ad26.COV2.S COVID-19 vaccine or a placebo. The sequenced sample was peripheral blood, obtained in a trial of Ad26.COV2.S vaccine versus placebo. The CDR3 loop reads CATSDLGGLAGLNEQFF. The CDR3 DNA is TGTGCCACCAGTGATTTGGGAGGGCTAGCGGGACTCAATGAGCAGTTCTTC.